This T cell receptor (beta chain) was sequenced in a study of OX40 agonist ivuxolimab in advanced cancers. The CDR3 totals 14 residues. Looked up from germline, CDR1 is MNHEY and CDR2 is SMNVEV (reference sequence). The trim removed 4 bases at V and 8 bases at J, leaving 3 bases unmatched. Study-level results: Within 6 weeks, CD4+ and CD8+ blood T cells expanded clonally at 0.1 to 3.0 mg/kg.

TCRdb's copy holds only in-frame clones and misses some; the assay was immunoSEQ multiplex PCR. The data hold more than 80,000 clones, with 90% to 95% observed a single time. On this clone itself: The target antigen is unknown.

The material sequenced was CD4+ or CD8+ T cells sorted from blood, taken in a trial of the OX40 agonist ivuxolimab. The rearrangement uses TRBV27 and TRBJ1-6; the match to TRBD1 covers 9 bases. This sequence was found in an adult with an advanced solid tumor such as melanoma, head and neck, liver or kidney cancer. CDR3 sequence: CASSYRGQDSPLHF. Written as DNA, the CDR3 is TGTGCCAGCAGTTACAGGGGGCAGGATTCACCCCTCCACTTT.